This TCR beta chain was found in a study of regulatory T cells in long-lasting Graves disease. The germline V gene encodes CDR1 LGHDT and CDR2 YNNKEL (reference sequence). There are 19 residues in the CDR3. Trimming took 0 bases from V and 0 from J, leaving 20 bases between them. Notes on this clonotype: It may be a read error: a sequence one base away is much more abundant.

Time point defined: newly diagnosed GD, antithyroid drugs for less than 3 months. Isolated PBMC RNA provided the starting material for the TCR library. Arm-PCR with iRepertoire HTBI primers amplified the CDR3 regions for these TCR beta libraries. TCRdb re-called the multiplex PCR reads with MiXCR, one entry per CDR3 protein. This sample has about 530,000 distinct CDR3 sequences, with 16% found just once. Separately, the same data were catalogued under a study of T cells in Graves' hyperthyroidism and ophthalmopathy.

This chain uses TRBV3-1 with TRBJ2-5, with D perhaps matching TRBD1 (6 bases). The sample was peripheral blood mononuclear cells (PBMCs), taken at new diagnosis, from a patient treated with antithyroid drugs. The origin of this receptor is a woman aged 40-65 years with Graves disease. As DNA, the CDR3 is TGTGCCAGCAGCCAAGATGGGGGCAGGGAAGCGACGTACCAAGAGACCCAGTACTTC. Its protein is CASSQDGGREATYQETQYF.